Below, 27 T cell receptor beta chains from the same sample are listed, as sequenced in a study of blood T cell repertoires in COVID-19. The table came from immunoSEQ multiplex PCR; TCRdb's copy has only in-frame clones and leaves some out. The sample comprises some 200,000 clones, about 83% of which are singletons, and over 3.5% rests with the top ten. Sequenced sample: peripheral blood. These receptors originate from a man aged 18 to 30 with active or convalescent COVID-19.

This clone is a singleton in its sample. The junction shows a germline mismatch at one end, possibly a read error. This sequence joins TRBV5-6 and TRBJ2-3; TRBD2 matches 8 bases. The CDR3 consists of 16 residues. The V gene's germline CDR1 is SGHDT and CDR2 YYEEEE. This CDR3 is CASRLGLVDLLDTQYF. The DNA for the CDR3 is TGTGCCAGCAGATTGGGACTAGTCGACTTGCTGGATACGCAGTATTTT. Variable domain in full (rest from reference TRBV5-6 and TRBJ2-3): DAGVTQSPTHLIKTRGQQVTLRCSPKSGHDTVSWYQQALGQGPQFIFQYYEEEERQRGNFPDRFSGHQFPNYSSELNVNALLLGDSALYLCASRLGLVDLLDTQYFGPGTRLTVL.

V is TRBV11-3 and J is TRBJ1-1; 7 nucleotides align to TRBD1. This CDR3 has 14 residues. V lost 6 bases and J lost 7; bases outside the gene matches: 11. Germline CDR1 is SGHNT and CDR2 is YENEEA. The CDR3 region has the DNA TGTGCCAGCAGACCTCGACAGGGCGAAGTTGAAGCTTTCTTT. Its translation: CASRPRQGEVEAFF.

This chain joins TRBV7-2 and TRBJ2-1; 8 bases are a match to TRBD2. Germline V lookup: CDR1 SGHTA, CDR2 FQGNSA. This CDR3 contains 16 residues. The trim removed 0 bases at V and 6 bases at J, leaving 7 bases unmatched. The DNA for the CDR3 is TGTGCCAGCAGCTTAGCGTCCCAGCGGGAGACCAATGAGCAGTTCTTC. Its protein is CASSLASQRETNEQFF. Combining the CDR3 with reference TRBV7-2 and TRBJ2-1 gives the whole variable domain GAGVSQSPSNKVTEKGKDVELRCDPISGHTALYWYRQSLGQGLEFLIYFQGNSAPDKSGLPSDRFSAERTGGSVSTLTIQRTQQEDSAVYLCASSLASQRETNEQFFGPGTRLTVL.

This sequence joins TRBV19 and TRBJ2-4; possibly TRBD2 for D (5 bases). This CDR3 has 14 residues. Germline V gene sequence: CDR1 LNHDA, CDR2 SQIVND (reference sequence). V was cut by 5 bases and J by 0 bases, with 8 bases left in between. CDR3 region: CASSYGLAKNIQYF. The CDR3 DNA follows: TGTGCCAGTAGTTACGGACTAGCCAAAAACATTCAGTACTTC. Full variable domain (remainder filled in from reference TRBV19 and TRBJ2-4): DGGITQSPKYLFRKEGQNVTLSCEQNLNHDAMYWYRQDPGQGLRLIYYSQIVNDFQKGDIAEGYSVSREKKESFPLTVTSAQKNPTAFYLCASSYGLAKNIQYFGAGTRLSVL.

This clone is a singleton in its sample. This rearrangement joins TRBV18 to TRBJ1-6; no clear D. Germline CDR1 KGHSH, CDR2 LQKENI. The CDR3 sequence is 15 residues long. Trimming took off 1 base at V and 5 bases at J, with 9 bases between the two ends. CDR3 in DNA: TGTGCCAGCTCACCACGAGGCGATAATAATTCACCCCTCCACTTT. This translates into CASSPRGDNNSPLHF.

V usage is TRBV7-9 and J usage is TRBJ2-3, with unresolved D. Trimming left V 0 bases short and J 4 bases short, with 5 bases between. This CDR3 is built from 13 residues. Germline-derived CDR1 and CDR2 are SEHNR and FQNEAQ (reference sequence). CDR3 DNA sequence: TGTGCCAGCAGCTTAGCCAATCCAGATACGCAGTATTTT. Translating it yields CASSLANPDTQYF.

Here the CDR3 DNA reads TGTGCCAGCAGCACCCAGGGGGTATCGAAGCAGTACGTC. Translation: CASSTQGVSKQYV. V and J are TRBV5-4 and TRBJ2-7, with 7 bases matching TRBD1. This CDR3 comprises 13 residues. Germline assignment: CDR1 SGHNT and CDR2 YYREEE (reference sequence). The V and J ends lost 4 bases and 8 bases, in that order; junction bases with no gene match: 9.

The chain carries TRBV4-1 and TRBJ1-2, with D possibly matching TRBD1 (6 bases). The CDR3 has 15 residues. CDR1 and CDR2 (germline): MGHRA, YSYEKL. Trimming stripped 2 bases from V and 6 bases from J, with 16 bases between. DNA for the CDR3: TGCGCCAGCAGCCAATACGAGGGAAACAGGGATGGCTACACCTTC. Its translation is CASSQYEGNRDGYTF.

V is TRBV6-5 and J is TRBJ2-1; 9 bases map to TRBD1. Germline V gives CDR1 MNHEY, CDR2 SVGAGI. The CDR3 spans 14 residues. The V and J ends lost 4 bases and 7 bases, in that order; junction bases with no gene match: 5. The CDR3 loop is CASSSGTGWNEQFF. The CDR3 DNA sequence: TGTGCCAGCAGTTCAGGGACAGGGTGGAATGAGCAGTTCTTC.

The gene calls are TRBV7-9 and TRBJ2-3, with 11 bases aligning to TRBD2. The V and J ends lost 5 bases and 4 bases, in that order; junction bases with no gene match: 5. The CDR3 is made up of 15 amino acids. Germline V gene data show CDR1 as SEHNR and CDR2 as FQNEAQ (reference sequence). The CDR3 protein is CASSRTSGSADTQYF. CDR3 nucleotides: TGTGCCAGCAGCAGGACTAGCGGGTCAGCAGATACGCAGTATTTT.

The gene calls are TRBV5-1 and TRBJ2-7; D call uncertain. V was shortened by 0 bases and J by 2 bases, with 9 bases between the two germline ends. Germline CDR1 reads SGHRS; CDR2 reads YFSETQ. The CDR3 is 14 residues long. This CDR3 is CASSLGLTTYEQYF. The CDR3 coding sequence is TGCGCCAGCAGCTTGGGTCTTACTACCTACGAGCAGTACTTC.

This rearrangement joins TRBV9 to TRBJ1-2, with D perhaps matching TRBD1 (6 bases). Trimming took 3 bases from V and 7 from J, leaving 10 bases between them. From germline, CDR1 is SGDLS and CDR2 YYNGEE. CDR3 length equals 12 residues. The CDR3 loop is CASSGTGFGYTF. The CDR3 DNA sequence: TGTGCCAGCAGCGGCACAGGGTTTGGCTACACCTTC. The whole variable domain, remainder taken from reference TRBV9 and TRBJ1-2, is DSGVTQTPKHLITATGQRVTLRCSPRSGDLSVYWYQQSLDQGLQFLIQYYNGEERAKGNILERFSAQQFPDLHSELNLSSLELGDSALYFCASSGTGFGYTFGSGTRLTVV.

The rearrangement uses TRBV6-5 and TRBJ2-2; 8 bases map to TRBD2. The CDR3 consists of 15 residues. V gave up 7 bases and J gave up 4 bases; unmatched junction bases: 8. The V gene's germline CDR1 is MNHEY and CDR2 SVGAGI. CDR3 region: CASTLGTSSTGELFF. In nucleotides, the CDR3 is TGTGCCAGCACCCTAGGGACTAGTTCCACCGGGGAGCTGTTTTTT.

The genes are TRBV27 and TRBJ2-7; possibly TRBD2 for D (7 bases). CDR1 MNHEY and CDR2 SMNVEV come from the germline V gene (reference sequence). The CDR3 covers 16 residues. Deletions cut 6 bases from V and 1 base from J, with 19 bases between. The CDR3 spells CASRRRGAGASYEQYF. The CDR3 bases are TGTGCCAGCAGACGTCGGGGGGCAGGTGCATCCTACGAGCAGTACTTC.

This chain uses TRBV9 with TRBJ2-3, with D perhaps matching TRBD1 (5 bases). Germline values: CDR1 SGDLS, CDR2 YYNGEE. The CDR3 is made up of 14 amino acids. With 2 bases removed from V and 3 bases from J, the gap between germline ends came to 10 bases. CDR3 sequence (DNA): TGTGCCAGCAGCGTGGGGCCCCGGACAGATACGCAGTATTTT. Its translation: CASSVGPRTDTQYF.

This clone showed up just once. The CDR3 protein is CASSRGIALDTIYF. The CDR3 DNA reads as TGTGCCAGCAGTCGGGGTATTGCGTTGGACACCATATATTTT. The genes are TRBV6-5 and TRBJ1-3, with no clear D. The CDR3 has 14 amino acids. V gave up 5 bases and J gave up 8 bases, with 16 bases separating them. The germline V gene has CDR1 MNHEY and CDR2 SVGAGI.

The gene calls are TRBV29-1 and TRBJ2-3; tentative D call: TRBD2 (5 bases). V gave up 0 bases and J gave up 4 bases, with 17 bases separating them. This CDR3 is built from 16 residues. Per germline, CDR1 SQVTM and CDR2 ANQGSEA. The CDR3 region has the DNA TGCAGCGTTGAAGATCATAGCGCAAGGACGGCAGATACGCAGTATTTT. Translation gives CSVEDHSARTADTQYF.

The rearrangement links TRBV6-5 to TRBJ1-6; the match to TRBD1 covers 8 bases. The CDR3 spans 14 residues. J was trimmed by 10 bases and V by 10 bases; bases with no gene match: 12. Germline-derived CDR1 and CDR2 are MNHEY and SVGAGI. In nucleotides, the CDR3 is TGTGCCACCCGACTTGACAGGGGTCGCTCACCCCTCCACTTT. Protein product: CATRLDRGRSPLHF.

This rearrangement joins TRBV9 to TRBJ1-2, with TRBD1 as a possible D gene (5 bases). Germline assignment: CDR1 SGDLS and CDR2 YYNGEE. V was clipped by 2 bases and J by 2 bases, with 13 bases between them. The CDR3 runs 15 residues. In DNA, the CDR3 is TGTGCCAGCAGCGTCGTTACCCGGGGGAACTATGGCTACACCTTC. It is translated as CASSVVTRGNYGYTF.

This clone was counted once. The chain has TRBV14 and TRBJ1-2; 10 nucleotides align to TRBD1. The V gene's germline CDR1 is SGHDN and CDR2 FVKESK. The CDR3 totals 17 residues. V was clipped by 1 base and J by 2 bases; unmatched bases: 7. The CDR3 region has the DNA TGTGCCAGCAGCCAAGTCGGACAGGGGGTTTTAAACTATGGCTACACCTTC. It yields the protein CASSQVGQGVLNYGYTF.

This clone came up a few times. The chain links TRBV27 to TRBJ1-2, with 9 nucleotides matching TRBD1. This CDR3 spans 12 amino acids. Germline CDR1 reads MNHEY; CDR2 reads SMNVEV (reference sequence). Trimming at V came to 6 bases and at J to 8 bases, leaving 4 bases not matched to a gene. The CDR3 bases are TGTGCCAGCAGGGGACAGGGTCCGGGCTACACCTTC. Translated, it gives CASRGQGPGYTF.

The chain is built from TRBV5-6 and TRBJ2-3; possibly TRBD2 for D (5 bases). CDR1 is SGHDT, CDR2 YYEEEE, per germline. This CDR3 spans 13 amino acids. V lost 0 bases and J 6 bases, leaving 8 bases between the germline ends. CDR3 bases: TGTGCCAGCAGCTTGGGAGGGTCCGATACGCAGTATTTT. It is translated as CASSLGGSDTQYF.

This clone occurred a few times. This chain uses TRBV15 with TRBJ1-6; no reliable D call. This CDR3 comprises 15 residues. Trimming pared 4 bases from V and 7 bases from J, leaving 14 bases between. CDR1 LNHNV and CDR2 YYDKDF come from the germline V gene (reference sequence). The CDR3 is CATSTGGNWNSPLHF. In DNA, the CDR3 is TGTGCCACCAGCACTGGAGGGAACTGGAATTCACCCCTCCACTTT. Variable domain in full (rest from reference TRBV15 and TRBJ1-6): DAMVIQNPRYQVTQFGKPVTLSCSQTLNHNVMYWYQQKSSQAPKLLFHYYDKDFNNEADTPDNFQSRRPNTSFCFLDIRSPGLGDTAMYLCATSTGGNWNSPLHFGNGTRLTVT.

The J gene is TRBJ2-1, the V gene TRBV25-1, with D perhaps TRBD1 (6 bases). This CDR3 is 12 amino acids long. CDR1 is MGHDK, CDR2 SYGVNS, per germline. The V end lost 4 bases, the J end lost 10 bases, and 11 bases lay between the germline ends. The CDR3 coding sequence is TGTGCCAGCAGTGCAGATACAGGGGAGCAGTTCTTC. Protein product: CASSADTGEQFF. Together with reference TRBV25-1 and TRBJ2-1, the CDR3 gives the full variable domain: EADIYQTPRYLVIGTGKKITLECSQTMGHDKMYWYQQDPGMELHLIHYSYGVNSTEKGDLSSESTVSRIRTEHFPLTLESARPSHTSQYLCASSADTGEQFFGPGTRLTVL.

V is TRBV28 and J is TRBJ2-2; 7 bases align to TRBD1. The V and J ends lost 10 bases and 4 bases, in that order; junction bases with no gene match: 9. CDR3 length equals 14 residues. Looked up from germline, CDR1 is MDHEN and CDR2 is SYDVKM. DNA for the CDR3: TGTGCCATTCGAGGGACAGCCACCACCGGGGAGCTGTTTTTT. This gives the protein CAIRGTATTGELFF.

This chain uses TRBV3-1 (or the pseudogene TRBV3-2) with TRBJ1-1, with D unresolved. V gave up 0 bases and J gave up 0 bases, with 8 bases separating them. CDR1 is LGHDT and CDR2 is YNNKEL in the germline V gene (reference sequence). This CDR3 is 15 amino acids long. CDR3 sequence: CASSQEPGLNTEAFF. DNA for the CDR3: TGTGCCAGCAGCCAAGAACCGGGTCTGAACACTGAAGCTTTCTTT.

This clone appeared a few times. The rearrangement uses TRBV11-2 and TRBJ1-3, with D tentatively TRBD1 (5 bases). The V and J ends lost 2 bases and 4 bases respectively, with 9 bases between them. CDR1 and CDR2 from the germline V gene are SGHAT and FQNNGV. The CDR3 loop spans 14 amino acids. CDR3 bases: TGTGCCAGCAGCTTACAGGGCCAGGGAAACACCATATATTTT. Its translation is CASSLQGQGNTIYF.